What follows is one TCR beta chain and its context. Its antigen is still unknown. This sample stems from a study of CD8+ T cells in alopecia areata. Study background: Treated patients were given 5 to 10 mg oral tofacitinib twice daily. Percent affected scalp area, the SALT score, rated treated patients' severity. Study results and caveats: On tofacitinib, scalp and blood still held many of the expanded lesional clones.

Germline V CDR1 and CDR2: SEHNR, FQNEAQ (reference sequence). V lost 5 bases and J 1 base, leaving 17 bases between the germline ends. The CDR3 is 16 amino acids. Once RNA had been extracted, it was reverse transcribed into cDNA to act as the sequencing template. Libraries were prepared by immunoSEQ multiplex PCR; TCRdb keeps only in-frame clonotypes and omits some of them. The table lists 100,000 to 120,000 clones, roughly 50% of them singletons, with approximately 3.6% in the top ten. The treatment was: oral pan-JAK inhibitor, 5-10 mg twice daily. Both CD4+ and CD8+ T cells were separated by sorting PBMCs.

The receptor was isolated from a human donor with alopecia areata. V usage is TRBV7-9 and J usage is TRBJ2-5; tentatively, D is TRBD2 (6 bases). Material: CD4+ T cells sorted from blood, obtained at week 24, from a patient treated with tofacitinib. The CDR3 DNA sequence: TGTGCCAGCAGCCACAATCTTCGGGGGTTCCAAGAGACCCAGTACTTC. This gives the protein CASSHNLRGFQETQYF.